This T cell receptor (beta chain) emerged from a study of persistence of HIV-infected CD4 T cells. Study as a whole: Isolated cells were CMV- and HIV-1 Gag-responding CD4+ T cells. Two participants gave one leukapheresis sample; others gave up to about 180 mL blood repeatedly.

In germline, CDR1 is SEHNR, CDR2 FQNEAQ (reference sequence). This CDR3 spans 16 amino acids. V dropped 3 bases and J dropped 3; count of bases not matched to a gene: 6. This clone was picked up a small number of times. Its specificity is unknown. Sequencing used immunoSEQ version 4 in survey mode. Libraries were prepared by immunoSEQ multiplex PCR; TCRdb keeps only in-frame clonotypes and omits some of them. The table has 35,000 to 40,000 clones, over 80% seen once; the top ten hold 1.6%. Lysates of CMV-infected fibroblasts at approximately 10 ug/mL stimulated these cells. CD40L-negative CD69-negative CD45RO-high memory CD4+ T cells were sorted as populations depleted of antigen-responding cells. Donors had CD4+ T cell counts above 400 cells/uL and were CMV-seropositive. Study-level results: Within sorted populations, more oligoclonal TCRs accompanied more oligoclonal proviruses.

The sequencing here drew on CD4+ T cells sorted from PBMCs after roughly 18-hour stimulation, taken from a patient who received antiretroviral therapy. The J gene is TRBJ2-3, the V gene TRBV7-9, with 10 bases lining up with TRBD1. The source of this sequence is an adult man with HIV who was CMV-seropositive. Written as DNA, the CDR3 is TGTGCCAGCAGCTTCCCGACAGGGGGCGAGACAGATACGCAGTATTTT. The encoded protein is CASSFPTGGETDTQYF.